This T cell receptor beta chain appears in the sequencing data of a study of blood T cell repertoires in COVID-19. At the level of the study: PBMCs, B-cell-depleted T cells, or T cells provided the cDNA or gDNA that made up the material.

Repertoires were generated with immunoSEQ multiplex PCR, while TCRdb's copy carries only in-frame clones and drops some. The sample lists over 100,000 clones; about 87% were seen once. Germline V CDR1 and CDR2: LGHDT, YNNKEL (reference sequence). Losses at the gene ends were 1 base for V and 7 bases for J; bases not matched to a gene: 6. This CDR3 spans 15 amino acids. The V and J genes are TRBV3-1 (or the pseudogene TRBV3-2) and TRBJ2-3; the match to TRBD1 covers 9 bases. The sample comprised peripheral blood. This TCR was recovered from a man aged 45 to 65 with active COVID-19. The CDR3 nucleotides read TGTGCCAGCAGCCAAGCAACAGGGGGCGCAAATACGCAGTATTTT. This encodes CASSQATGGANTQYF.